Given below is one T cell receptor (beta chain) in context. Its antigen remains unknown. TCRdb's table, derived via immunoSEQ multiplex PCR, lists solely in-frame clones and lacks some. The sample shows about 24,000 clones, about three quarters of them seen only once. The data were obtained in a study of CD4 T cells in relation to SARS-CoV-2 and coronaviruses. CD4+ T cells from unexposed donors were obtained before the COVID-19 pandemic (2011-2018). CD4+ T cells were isolated from the cells after around 11 days of culture. With 2 bases removed from V and 5 bases from J, the gap between germline ends came to 11 bases. In germline, CDR1 is SGDLS, CDR2 YYNGEE. This CDR3 region has 14 residues.

Sequencing was done on a sample of CD4+ T cells from PBMCs, cultured in vitro. The J gene is TRBJ2-1, the V gene TRBV9, with D unclear. The receptor comes from a human donor in good health. As DNA, the CDR3 is TGTGCCAGCAGCGTCTATTCCGTCAACAATGAGCAGTTCTTC. The encoded protein is CASSVYSVNNEQFF.